Below are 15 T cell receptor beta chains sequenced from a single sample in a study of shared clonotypes between healthy human individuals. The method was immunoSEQ multiplex PCR; TCRdb's version includes in-frame clones alone and lacks a portion of them. This table has roughly 2.6 million clones, over 85% appearing once. Material for sequencing was naive CD4+ T cells sorted from blood. Described subset: CD45RA+ positively selected. The receptors derive from a man between 18 and 35 years old in good health.

This chain connects TRBV6-6 to TRBJ2-3; a possible D gene is TRBD1 (5 bases). This CDR3 has 12 amino acids. The V gene lost 6 bases and the J gene lost 11 bases, with 15 bases spanning the gap. CDR1 and CDR2 from the germline V gene are MNHNY and SVGAGI (reference sequence). The CDR3 bases are TGTGCCAGCAGACTTCAGGGAAAGGGGCAGTATTTT. Translation gives CASRLQGKGQYF.

The chain is built from TRBV28 and TRBJ2-5; TRBD1 matches 9 bases. The germline gives CDR1 MDHEN, CDR2 SYDVKM. CDR3 length: 14 residues. Trimming took 6 bases from V and 2 from J; bases not matched to a gene: 4. CDR3 loop: CASRPDRGQETQYF. DNA for the CDR3: TGTGCCAGCAGGCCCGACAGGGGGCAAGAGACCCAGTACTTC.

V and J are TRBV11-2 and TRBJ1-2; no reliable D call. Deletions cut 0 bases from V and 4 bases from J, with 6 bases between. CDR1 and CDR2 from the germline V gene are SGHAT and FQNNGV. The CDR3 contains 13 residues. CDR3 bases: TGTGCCAGCAGCTTAGATCACAGCTATGGCTACACCTTC. As protein: CASSLDHSYGYTF.

This clone was picked up a small number of times. This specimen includes other DNA sequences encoding the same CDR3. V gene TRBV7-2 combines with J gene TRBJ2-5; D ambiguous. The length of the CDR3 is 11 residues. V shed 3 bases and J shed 5 bases, with 4 bases lying between them. Germline V lookup: CDR1 SGHTA, CDR2 FQGNSA. The CDR3 DNA reads TGTGCCAGCAGCTTCGCTGAGACCCAGTACTTC. It translates to CASSFAETQYF.

Regarding this clone: In the same sample, other DNA sequences code for this CDR3. The V and J genes are TRBV6-5 and TRBJ1-1; TRBD1 is a possible D gene (5 bases). Germline V lookup: CDR1 MNHEY, CDR2 SVGAGI. The CDR3 spans 14 residues. The ends were cut back, 3 bases at V and 3 bases at J, with 11 bases in the middle. Written as DNA, the CDR3 is TGTGCCAGCAGTTATAGGAGAGGGGACACTGAAGCTTTCTTT. Translating gives CASSYRRGDTEAFF.

The rearrangement links TRBV7-8 to TRBJ1-5; no clear D gene. The CDR3 has 13 residues. The V end was cut by 1 base, the J end by 4 bases, with 5 bases between. Germline lookup yields CDR1 SGHVS and CDR2 FQNEAQ. This CDR3 reads CASSLDLNQPQHF. CDR3 coding DNA: TGTGCCAGCAGCTTAGATCTAAATCAGCCCCAGCATTTT. Full variable domain (remainder filled in from reference TRBV7-8 and TRBJ1-5): GAGVSQSPRYKVAKRGQDVALRCDPISGHVSLFWYQQALGQGPEFLTYFQNEAQLDKSGLPSDRFFAERPEGSVSTLKIQRTQQEDSAVYLCASSLDLNQPQHFGDGTRLSIL.

The chain joins TRBV6-5 to TRBJ2-2, with 10 bases matching TRBD1. Trimming removed 6 bases from V and 9 bases from J; junction bases left unmatched: 4. The CDR3 has 13 residues. Germline V lookup: CDR1 MNHEY, CDR2 SVGAGI. CDR3 sequence: CASRDRGTRELFF. CDR3 sequence (DNA): TGTGCCAGCAGGGACAGGGGGACTAGGGAGCTGTTTTTT.

The rearrangement uses TRBV5-1 and TRBJ2-2, with 9 bases lining up with TRBD1. V was clipped by 4 bases and J by 8 bases; unmatched bases: 9. Germline loops: CDR1 SGHRS, CDR2 YFSETQ. CDR3 length: 15 amino acids. CDR3 sequence (DNA): TGCGCCAGCAGCGTTCCGGGACAGGGCCAAGGGGAGCTGTTTTTT. This gives the protein CASSVPGQGQGELFF.

The chain links TRBV2 to TRBJ1-3, with D tentatively TRBD1 (5 bases). V gave up 7 bases and J gave up 0 bases, with 13 bases separating them. Germline assignment: CDR1 SNHLY and CDR2 FYNNEI. The CDR3 consists of 15 residues. The CDR3 loop reads CASNIDQGSGNTIYF. The CDR3 DNA sequence: TGTGCCAGCAACATAGATCAGGGCTCTGGAAACACCATATATTTT.

The rearrangement links TRBV6-5 to TRBJ2-1; D might be TRBD2 (6 bases). Germline assignment: CDR1 MNHEY and CDR2 SVGAGI. V gave up 2 bases and J gave up 0 bases, with 8 bases separating them. The CDR3 totals 15 residues. Written as DNA, the CDR3 is TGTGCCAGCAGTTACCGGGAGAGCTCCTACAATGAGCAGTTCTTC. Its protein product is CASSYRESSYNEQFF.

This clone was seen only once. The chain joins TRBV7-8 to TRBJ1-2; a weak D match, TRBD1 (5 bases). Trimming shortened V by 5 bases and J by 5 bases, and 24 bases separated the two germline ends. The CDR3 length is 17 residues. Germline values: CDR1 SGHVS, CDR2 FQNEAQ. The CDR3 is CASSRTDSGGSLYGYTF. The DNA of the CDR3 is TGTGCCAGCAGCCGAACCGATAGTGGGGGGAGTTTGTATGGCTACACCTTC.

CDR3 amino acids: CASSIPGQGLYGYTF. CDR3 nucleotides: TGTGCCAGTAGTATACCAGGACAGGGGCTCTATGGCTACACCTTC. The chain combines TRBV19 with TRBJ1-2; 9 nucleotides match TRBD1. Germline values: CDR1 LNHDA, CDR2 SQIVND (reference sequence). This CDR3 contains 15 residues. V was clipped by 2 bases and J by 4 bases; unmatched bases: 5.

On this clone: The sample has other DNA sequences that encode this CDR3 too. J is TRBJ1-1 and V is TRBV27; 7 bases match TRBD1. From germline, CDR1 is MNHEY and CDR2 SMNVEV (reference sequence). The CDR3 contains 14 residues. Unmatched junction bases numbered 4, after V lost 6 bases and J lost 0 bases. The CDR3 is CASSRDRVNTEAFF. The CDR3 DNA sequence: TGTGCCAGCAGCCGTGACAGGGTGAACACTGAAGCTTTCTTT.

Remarks on this clone: Additional DNA sequences in this sample encode the identical CDR3. The chain uses TRBV20-1 and TRBJ2-7; D gene uncertain. The V gene lost 3 bases and the J gene lost 0 bases, with 3 bases spanning the gap. CDR3 length: 11 amino acids. Germline-derived CDR1 and CDR2 are DFQATT and SNEGSKA (reference sequence). CDR3 nucleotide sequence: TGCAGTGCTAGTCCCTCCTACGAGCAGTACTTC. Amino acid sequence: CSASPSYEQYF.

This clone was seen just once. This rearrangement joins TRBV30 to TRBJ2-1; 9 bases align to TRBD2. The germline CDR1 and CDR2 sequences are GTSNPN and SVGIG (reference sequence). J lost 0 bases, V lost 5 bases, and 5 bases had no gene match. CDR3 length: 15 residues. DNA of the CDR3: TGTGCCTGGGGATATAGCGGGAGCTCCTACAATGAGCAGTTCTTC. It is translated as CAWGYSGSSYNEQFF. The full variable domain, in which reference TRBV30 and TRBJ2-1 provide the parts outside the CDR3, is SQTIHQWPATLVQPVGSPLSLECTVEGTSNPNLYWYRQAAGRGLQLLFYSVGIGQISSEVPQNLSASRPQDRQFILSSKKLLLSDSGFYLCAWGYSGSSYNEQFFGPGTRLTVL.